This is a list of T cell receptor beta chains from one sample in a study of T cells in Graves' hyperthyroidism and ophthalmopathy. TCRdb processed the multiplex PCR reads anew with MiXCR; each CDR3 protein has one entry. The profile shows around 700,000 distinct CDR3 sequences, approximately 36% of them singletons. Sequenced input: blood. Every receptor here comes from a woman between 40 and 50 years old with Graves' hyperthyroidism. The CDR3 runs from the conserved cysteine through the conserved F or W. Fields, in order: CDR3 protein, CDR3 DNA, J gene, V gene, D gene, clone size. The D gene is left open where the match is weak. Rows may omit the clone size; those that give it use once, few, many or a size class.

CDR3 protein: CASSSGELVYGYTF
CDR3 DNA: TGTGCCAGCAGTTCAGGGGAGCTAGTCTATGGCTACACCTTC
J gene: TRBJ1-2
V gene: TRBV12-3/TRBV12-4
D gene: -
clone size: many

CDR3 protein: CAAGEGTGEKLFF
CDR3 DNA: TGTGCCGCCGGCGAGGGAACGGGGGAAAAACTGTTTTTT
J gene: TRBJ1-4
V gene: TRBV24-1
D gene: -
clone size: -

CDR3 protein: CSAIDRDPGNTIYF
CDR3 DNA: TGCAGTGCCATTGACAGGGATCCTGGAAACACCATATATTTT
J gene: TRBJ1-3
V gene: TRBV20-1
D gene: TRBD1
clone size: -

CDR3 protein: CSVDDGYQETQYF
CDR3 DNA: TGCAGCGTTGACGACGGGTACCAAGAGACCCAGTACTTC
J gene: TRBJ2-5
V gene: TRBV29-1
D gene: -
clone size: -

CDR3 protein: CVTPGEFLGLHF
CDR3 DNA: TGTGTCACACCGGGAGAGTTCCTTGGCCTCCACTTT
J gene: TRBJ1-6
V gene: TRBV10-3
D gene: -
clone size: many

CDR3 protein: CSVDGLPGSSYEQYF
CDR3 DNA: TGCAGCGTTGACGGGCTACCTGGGAGCTCCTACGAGCAGTACTTC
J gene: TRBJ2-7
V gene: TRBV29-1
D gene: -
clone size: few

CDR3 protein: CASSYSSTGGYGYTF
CDR3 DNA: TGTGCCAGCAGTTACTCAAGCACAGGGGGCTACGGCTACACCTTC
J gene: TRBJ1-2
V gene: TRBV7-2
D gene: TRBD1
clone size: -

CDR3 protein: CSALTGLNEQYF
CDR3 DNA: TGCAGTGCTCTGACAGGGCTGAACGAGCAGTACTTC
J gene: TRBJ2-7
V gene: TRBV20-1
D gene: TRBD1
clone size: many

CDR3 protein: CASSRGGGVQFF
CDR3 DNA: TGCGCCAGCAGCCGGGGAGGAGGGGTTCAGTTTTTT
J gene: TRBJ1-4
V gene: TRBV5-5
D gene: -
clone size: -

CDR3 protein: CASTGTGLDYGYTF
CDR3 DNA: TGTGCCAGCACTGGGACAGGGTTAGACTATGGCTACACCTTC
J gene: TRBJ1-2
V gene: TRBV9
D gene: TRBD1
clone size: few

CDR3 protein: CASSPRTSGRIGQYF
CDR3 DNA: TGTGCCAGCAGCCCTAGGACTAGCGGGAGAATTGGGCAGTACTTC
J gene: TRBJ2-7
V gene: TRBV7-2
D gene: TRBD2
clone size: many

CDR3 protein: CASSPRRDRAGLESGNTIYF
CDR3 DNA: TGTGCCAGCAGCCCCCGCCGGGACAGGGCTGGCCTCGAGTCTGGAAACACCATATATTTT
J gene: TRBJ1-3
V gene: TRBV7-6
D gene: TRBD1
clone size: few

CDR3 protein: CASSAWWDSSSYEQYF
CDR3 DNA: TGTGCCAGCAGTGCTTGGTGGGACAGCAGCTCCTACGAGCAGTACTTC
J gene: TRBJ2-7
V gene: TRBV25-1
D gene: TRBD1
clone size: -

CDR3 protein: CASSRDTSGQETQYF
CDR3 DNA: TGCGCCAGCAGCCGGGATACTAGCGGCCAAGAGACCCAGTACTTC
J gene: TRBJ2-5
V gene: TRBV4-1
D gene: TRBD2
clone size: few

CDR3 protein: CSVVEGTGNTIYF
CDR3 DNA: TGCAGCGTTGTAGAAGGTACTGGAAACACCATATATTTT
J gene: TRBJ1-3
V gene: TRBV29-1
D gene: -
clone size: few

CDR3 protein: CARRRDRVGELFF
CDR3 DNA: TGTGCCAGGCGCCGGGACAGGGTTGGGGAGCTGTTTTTT
J gene: TRBJ2-2
V gene: TRBV6-1
D gene: TRBD1
clone size: once

CDR3 protein: CASSLGLKGGNQPQHF
CDR3 DNA: TGTGCCAGCAGCTTAGGGCTGAAGGGGGGCAATCAGCCCCAGCATTTT
J gene: TRBJ1-5
V gene: TRBV7-6
D gene: -
clone size: many

CDR3 protein: CASSPSIETQYF
CDR3 DNA: TGTGCCAGCAGTCCTAGCATCGAGACCCAGTACTTC
J gene: TRBJ2-5
V gene: TRBV6-5
D gene: -
clone size: many

CDR3 protein: CSVSDSGSYEQYF
CDR3 DNA: TGCAGCGTTTCGGACAGTGGGTCCTACGAGCAGTACTTC
J gene: TRBJ2-7
V gene: TRBV29-1
D gene: -
clone size: -

CDR3 protein: CASSQAGGRGYTF
CDR3 DNA: TGCGCCAGCAGCCAAGCAGGGGGAAGGGGCTACACCTTC
J gene: TRBJ1-2
V gene: TRBV4-3
D gene: TRBD1
clone size: -

CDR3 protein: CAISMVRGMGEKLFF
CDR3 DNA: TGTGCCATCAGTATGGTTCGGGGGATGGGTGAAAAACTGTTTTTT
J gene: TRBJ1-4
V gene: TRBV10-3
D gene: -
clone size: many

CDR3 protein: CASSLVGQQEAQYF
CDR3 DNA: TGTGCCAGCAGTTTAGTGGGCCAACAAGAGGCCCAGTACTTC
J gene: TRBJ2-5
V gene: TRBV12-3/TRBV12-4
D gene: -
clone size: -

CDR3 protein: CASSVQGAWADTQYF
CDR3 DNA: TGTGCCAGCAGCGTACAGGGGGCGTGGGCAGATACGCAGTATTTT
J gene: TRBJ2-3
V gene: TRBV11-1
D gene: TRBD1
clone size: -

CDR3 protein: CASSLSPSGGAREKLFF
CDR3 DNA: TGTGCCAGCAGCTTATCCCCCTCCGGAGGGGCGCGGGAAAAACTGTTTTTT
J gene: TRBJ1-4
V gene: TRBV7-2
D gene: -
clone size: many

CDR3 protein: CASSLPGQLFF
CDR3 DNA: TGTGCCAGCAGTTTGCCGGGGCAGCTGTTTTTT
J gene: TRBJ2-2
V gene: TRBV28
D gene: -
clone size: -

CDR3 protein: CAISEKVDRDGYERNF
CDR3 DNA: TGTGCCATCAGTGAGAAAGTGGACAGGGACGGGTACGAGCGGAACTTC
J gene: TRBJ2-7
V gene: TRBV10-3
D gene: TRBD1
clone size: -

CDR3 protein: CASLEQGNTEAFF
CDR3 DNA: TGTGCCAGCCTGGAACAGGGCAACACTGAAGCTTTCTTT
J gene: TRBJ1-1
V gene: TRBV18
D gene: -
clone size: -

CDR3 protein: CASSFAGHEQYF
CDR3 DNA: TGTGCCAGCAGTTTTGCAGGCCACGAGCAGTACTTC
J gene: TRBJ2-7
V gene: TRBV6-2/TRBV6-3
D gene: -
clone size: -

CDR3 protein: CASSVAGGSGETQYF
CDR3 DNA: TGTGCCAGCAGCGTAGCGGGGGGCTCAGGAGAGACCCAGTACTTC
J gene: TRBJ2-5
V gene: TRBV9
D gene: -
clone size: many

CDR3 protein: CASSQGGGPGETQYF
CDR3 DNA: TGCGCCAGCAGCCAAGGGGGGGGGCCCGGGGAGACCCAGTACTTC
J gene: TRBJ2-5
V gene: TRBV7-8
D gene: -
clone size: -

CDR3 protein: CASSTGQGASNTIYF
CDR3 DNA: TGTGCCAGCAGCACGGGACAGGGGGCATCAAACACCATATATTTT
J gene: TRBJ1-3
V gene: TRBV7-2
D gene: TRBD1
clone size: -

CDR3 protein: CASSVTGTNYEQYF
CDR3 DNA: TGTGCCAGCAGCGTCACCGGGACCAATTACGAGCAGTACTTC
J gene: TRBJ2-7
V gene: TRBV9
D gene: -
clone size: -

CDR3 protein: CASSLYGAGRESYEQYF
CDR3 DNA: TGTGCCAGCAGCTTATATGGGGCAGGGCGGGAGTCGTACGAGCAGTACTTC
J gene: TRBJ2-7
V gene: TRBV7-9
D gene: TRBD2
clone size: many

CDR3 protein: CASSYSPLAGELFF
CDR3 DNA: TGTGCCAGCAGTTACTCCCCCTTAGCCGGGGAGCTGTTTTTT
J gene: TRBJ2-2
V gene: TRBV6-5
D gene: -
clone size: few

CDR3 protein: CASSEGRTSGRSGEQYF
CDR3 DNA: TGTGCCAGCAGTGAAGGCCGGACTAGCGGGAGATCTGGCGAGCAGTACTTC
J gene: TRBJ2-7
V gene: TRBV25-1
D gene: TRBD2
clone size: many

CDR3 protein: CASSVNDGTAYGYTF
CDR3 DNA: TGTGCCAGCAGTGTCAATGACGGGACAGCCTATGGCTACACCTTC
J gene: TRBJ1-2
V gene: TRBV13
D gene: TRBD1
clone size: -

CDR3 protein: CATSGTVTEAFF
CDR3 DNA: TGTGCCACCAGTGGGACAGTAACTGAAGCTTTCTTT
J gene: TRBJ1-1
V gene: TRBV24-1
D gene: -
clone size: -

CDR3 protein: CASSYSVIERYTEAFF
CDR3 DNA: TGTGCCAGCAGTTACTCGGTTATCGAAAGGTACACTGAAGCTTTCTTT
J gene: TRBJ1-1
V gene: TRBV6-5
D gene: -
clone size: -

CDR3 protein: CASSQLEGDGEAFF
CDR3 DNA: TGTGCCAGCAGCCAATTGGAGGGGGACGGTGAAGCTTTCTTT
J gene: TRBJ1-1
V gene: TRBV2
D gene: -
clone size: -

CDR3 protein: CASSMVKGREAFF
CDR3 DNA: TGTGCCAGTAGTATGGTTAAGGGCAGAGAAGCTTTCTTT
J gene: TRBJ1-1
V gene: TRBV19
D gene: -
clone size: -

CDR3 protein: CASKETGGGGQPQHF
CDR3 DNA: TGTGCCAGCAAAGAGACAGGGGGCGGCGGTCAGCCCCAGCATTTT
J gene: TRBJ1-5
V gene: TRBV2
D gene: TRBD1
clone size: many

CDR3 protein: CASSKTSGAYEQYF
CDR3 DNA: TGTGCCAGCAGTAAGACTAGCGGGGCCTACGAGCAGTACTTC
J gene: TRBJ2-7
V gene: TRBV12-3/TRBV12-4
D gene: TRBD2
clone size: many

CDR3 protein: CASGKLLGQTYEQYF
CDR3 DNA: TGCGCCAGCGGTAAACTCCTGGGACAGACCTACGAGCAGTACTTC
J gene: TRBJ2-7
V gene: TRBV10-2
D gene: TRBD1
clone size: many

CDR3 protein: CASSLRGERYEQYF
CDR3 DNA: TGTGCCAGCAGCTTACGGGGGGAACGGTACGAGCAGTACTTC
J gene: TRBJ2-7
V gene: TRBV7-2
D gene: TRBD2
clone size: -

CDR3 protein: CASSQERGQGDQPQHF
CDR3 DNA: TGCGCCAGCAGCCAGGAGCGGGGACAGGGAGATCAGCCCCAGCATTTT
J gene: TRBJ1-5
V gene: TRBV4-3
D gene: TRBD1
clone size: -

CDR3 protein: CASSPTWTGVGEETQYF
CDR3 DNA: TGTGCCAGCAGCCCTACGTGGACAGGTGTAGGAGAAGAGACCCAGTACTTC
J gene: TRBJ2-5
V gene: TRBV7-8
D gene: TRBD1
clone size: -

CDR3 protein: CASSLNRGPWGTEAFF
CDR3 DNA: TGTGCCAGCAGTTTGAACAGGGGGCCGTGGGGAACTGAAGCTTTCTTT
J gene: TRBJ1-1
V gene: TRBV7-8
D gene: TRBD1
clone size: -

CDR3 protein: CASSLEGQTMLRGYTF
CDR3 DNA: TGTGCCAGCAGCTTAGAGGGACAGACTATGCTCAGGGGCTACACCTTC
J gene: TRBJ1-2
V gene: TRBV7-2
D gene: TRBD1
clone size: -

CDR3 protein: CASSLVGTGGAEAFF
CDR3 DNA: TGTGCCAGCAGCTTAGTCGGGACAGGGGGCGCAGAGGCTTTCTTT
J gene: TRBJ1-1
V gene: TRBV7-2
D gene: TRBD1
clone size: few

CDR3 protein: CASMGGGMAEAFF
CDR3 DNA: TGTGCCAGTATGGGGGGGGGGATGGCTGAAGCTTTCTTT
J gene: TRBJ1-1
V gene: TRBV19
D gene: -
clone size: few

CDR3 protein: CSARRQGAFSGANVLTF
CDR3 DNA: TGCAGTGCTAGGCGACAGGGGGCGTTCTCTGGGGCCAACGTCCTGACTTTC
J gene: TRBJ2-6
V gene: TRBV20-1
D gene: TRBD1
clone size: -

CDR3 protein: CSARLFHAGQNNSPLHF
CDR3 DNA: TGCAGTGCTAGACTATTCCACGCCGGACAGAATAATTCACCCCTCCACTTT
J gene: TRBJ1-6
V gene: TRBV20-1
D gene: -
clone size: -

CDR3 protein: CASSSRQGGYNEQFF
CDR3 DNA: TGTGCCAGCAGCTCCAGACAGGGGGGTTACAATGAGCAGTTCTTC
J gene: TRBJ2-1
V gene: TRBV7-2
D gene: TRBD1
clone size: -